The T cell receptor beta chain under discussion was sequenced for a study of cytomegalovirus exposure and HLA in healthy donors. Overall study results and limits: That first-cohort TCR clusters tended to co-occur in the 120 or so validation repertoires was found in a later analysis.

Using immunoSEQ multiplex PCR, the repertoire was profiled, and TCRdb retains in-frame clones only, with some absent. The profile shows about 220,000 clones, around nine tenths of them singletons. In the case of this clone: Its antigen is not known.

V was shortened by 4 bases and J by 7 bases, with 11 bases between the two germline ends. The CDR3 spans 12 residues. Germline values: CDR1 SQVTM, CDR2 ANQGSEA. Sequencing used PBMCs. The clonotype comes from a woman between 18 and 30 years old in good health and CMV-seronegative. V gene TRBV29-1 combines with J gene TRBJ1-5; D perhaps matches TRBD1 (6 bases). CDR3 in amino acids: CSVGGGMQPQHF. The DNA for the CDR3 is TGCAGCGTTGGAGGGGGTATGCAGCCCCAGCATTTT.